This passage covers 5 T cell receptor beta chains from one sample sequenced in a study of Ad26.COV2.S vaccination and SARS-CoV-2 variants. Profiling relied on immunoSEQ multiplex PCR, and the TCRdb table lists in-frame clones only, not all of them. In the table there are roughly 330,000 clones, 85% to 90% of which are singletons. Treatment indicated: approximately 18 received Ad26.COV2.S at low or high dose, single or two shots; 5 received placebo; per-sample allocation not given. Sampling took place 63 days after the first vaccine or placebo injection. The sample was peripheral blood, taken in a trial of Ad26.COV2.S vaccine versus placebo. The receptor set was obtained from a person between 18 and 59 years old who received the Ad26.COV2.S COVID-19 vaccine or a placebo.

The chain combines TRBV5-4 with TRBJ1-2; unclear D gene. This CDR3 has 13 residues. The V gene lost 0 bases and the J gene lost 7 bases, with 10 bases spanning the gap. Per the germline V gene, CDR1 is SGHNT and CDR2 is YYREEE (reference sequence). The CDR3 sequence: CASSLDTISGYTF. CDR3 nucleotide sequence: TGTGCCAGCAGCTTGGATACAATCTCTGGCTACACCTTC.

This CDR3 is CASSPADRATTYGYTF. DNA of the CDR3: TGTGCCAGCAGTCCCGCCGACAGGGCCACTACTTATGGCTACACCTTC. J is TRBJ1-2 and V is TRBV27; 7 bases match TRBD1. Germline assignment: CDR1 MNHEY and CDR2 SMNVEV (reference sequence). V lost 5 bases to trimming and J lost 5 bases; unmatched junction nucleotides: 14. The CDR3 runs to 16 residues.

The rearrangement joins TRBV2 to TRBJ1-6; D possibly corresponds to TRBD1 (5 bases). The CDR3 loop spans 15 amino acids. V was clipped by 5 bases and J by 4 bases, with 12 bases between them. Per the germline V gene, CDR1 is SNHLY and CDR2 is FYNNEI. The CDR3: CASSPGGGYNSPLHF. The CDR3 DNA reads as TGTGCCAGCAGTCCCGGGGGGGGTTATAATTCACCCCTCCACTTT.

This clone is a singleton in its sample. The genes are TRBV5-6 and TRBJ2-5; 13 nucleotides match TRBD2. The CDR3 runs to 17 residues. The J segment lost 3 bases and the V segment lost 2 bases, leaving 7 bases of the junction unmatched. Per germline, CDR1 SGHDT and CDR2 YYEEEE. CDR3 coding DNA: TGTGCCAGCAGCTTCGGGACTAGCGGGGTAAGAGAAGAGACCCAGTACTTC. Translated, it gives CASSFGTSGVREETQYF.

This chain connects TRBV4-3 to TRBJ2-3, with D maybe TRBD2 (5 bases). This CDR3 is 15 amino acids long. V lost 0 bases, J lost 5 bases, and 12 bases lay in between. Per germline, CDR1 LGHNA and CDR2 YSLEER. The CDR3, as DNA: TGCGCCAGCAGCCAAGACGTGCGGGTTCAAGATACGCAGTATTTT. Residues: CASSQDVRVQDTQYF.